This TCR beta chain was retrieved from a study of vaccination and CD4 T cells after COVID-19. The wider study: Overlapping SARS-CoV-2, HCoV-NL63, HCoV-OC43 and HCoV-229E spike peptides were used to stimulate cells.

Treatment in this sample: roughly 11-day PBMC culture with coronavirus spike peptide pools or control peptides (ViraFEST assay). Sequencing of DNA taken from cultured CD4+ T cells relied on the Oncomine TCR Beta short-read assay. TCRdb called the PCR reads again in MiXCR, with one record for every CDR3 protein. The sample carries approximately 12,000 distinct CDR3 sequences, roughly 50% recorded once. The CDR3 loop spans 14 amino acids. V trimming: 7 bases; J trimming: 3 bases; junction bases outside the gene matches: 6. Germline values: CDR1 ENHRY, CDR2 SYGVKD. With regard to this clonotype: The target antigen is unknown.

This receptor was taken from a human donor who had recovered from COVID-19. The rearrangement joins TRBV10-3 to TRBJ2-3, with 8 bases identical to TRBD2. Sequenced sample: CD4+ T cells from blood, cultured in vitro. This chain's CDR3 is CAITGVAGTDTQYF. In DNA, the CDR3 is TGTGCCATCACAGGGGTAGCGGGGACAGATACGCAGTATTTT.